There are many counts of the clone carrying this TCR beta chain. Time point indicated: newly diagnosed GD, antithyroid drugs for less than 3 months. Following extraction of RNA from PBMCs, that RNA was used to make the TCR library. This specimen comes from a study of regulatory T cells in long-lasting Graves disease. CDR3 length equals 13 residues. Germline V gene lookup returns CDR1 MDHEN and CDR2 SYDVKM. V gave up 5 bases and J gave up 7 bases, with 11 bases separating them. Library construction for TCR beta used iRepertoire HTBI primers and Arm-PCR of CDR3 regions. One entry per CDR3 protein results from TCRdb running MiXCR on the multiplex PCR reads. The sample consists of hundreds of thousands of distinct CDR3 sequences, about 16% of them appearing once. The same data also went into a second study, on T cells in Graves' hyperthyroidism and ophthalmopathy. That study adds: The hyperthyroidism was newly diagnosed and had lasted under 2 months; the patients were aged 18 to 65.

Here the sequenced sample was peripheral blood mononuclear cells (PBMCs), taken at new diagnosis, from a patient treated with antithyroid drugs. The receptor's source is a woman aged 35-65 years with Graves disease. V and J are TRBV28 and TRBJ1-4; possibly TRBD1 for D (6 bases). The CDR3 here is CASSPGTSEKLFF. The CDR3 region has the DNA TGTGCCAGCAGTCCAGGGACATCTGAAAAACTGTTTTTT.